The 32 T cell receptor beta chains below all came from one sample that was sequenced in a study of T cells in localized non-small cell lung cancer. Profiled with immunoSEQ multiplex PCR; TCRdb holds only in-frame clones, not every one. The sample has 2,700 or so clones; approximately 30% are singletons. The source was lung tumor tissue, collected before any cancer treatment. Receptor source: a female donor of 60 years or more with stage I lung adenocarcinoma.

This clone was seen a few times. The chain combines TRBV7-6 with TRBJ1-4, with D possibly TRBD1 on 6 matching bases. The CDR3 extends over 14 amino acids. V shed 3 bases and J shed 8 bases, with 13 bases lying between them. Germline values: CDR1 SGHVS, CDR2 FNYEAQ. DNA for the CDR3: TGTGCCAGCAGCTTGTGGGGGGCAAGGGAAAAACTGTTTTTT. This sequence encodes CASSLWGAREKLFF.

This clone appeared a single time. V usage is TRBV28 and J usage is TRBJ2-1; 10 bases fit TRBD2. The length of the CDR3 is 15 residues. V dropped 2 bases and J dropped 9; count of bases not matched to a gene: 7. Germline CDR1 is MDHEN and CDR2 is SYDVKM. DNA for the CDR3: TGTGCCAGCAGTTTACCAGGGACTAGCGTGGGTGAGCAGTTCTTC. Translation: CASSLPGTSVGEQFF.

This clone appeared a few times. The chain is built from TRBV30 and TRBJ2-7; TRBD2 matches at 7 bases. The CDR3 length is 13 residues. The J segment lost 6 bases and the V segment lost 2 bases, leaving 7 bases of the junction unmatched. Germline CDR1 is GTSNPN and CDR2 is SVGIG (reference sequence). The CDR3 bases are TGTGCCTGGAGTCGGGGGGAGGGCCGCGAGCAGTACGTC. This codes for CAWSRGEGREQYV.

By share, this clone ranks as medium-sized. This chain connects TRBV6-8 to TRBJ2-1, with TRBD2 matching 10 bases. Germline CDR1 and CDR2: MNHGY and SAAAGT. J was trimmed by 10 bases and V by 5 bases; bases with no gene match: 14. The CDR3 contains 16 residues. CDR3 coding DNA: TGTGCCAGCAGTGCATCAATAGCGGGAGGCCTCGGGGAGCAGTTCTTC. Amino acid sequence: CASSASIAGGLGEQFF.

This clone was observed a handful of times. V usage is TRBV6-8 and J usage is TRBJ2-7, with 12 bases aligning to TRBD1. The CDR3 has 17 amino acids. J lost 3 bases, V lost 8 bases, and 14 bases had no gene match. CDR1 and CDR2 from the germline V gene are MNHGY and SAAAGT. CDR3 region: CASRSGTGGDLIYEQYV. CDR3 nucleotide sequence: TGTGCCAGCCGTAGCGGGACAGGGGGCGATTTGATCTACGAGCAGTACGTC.

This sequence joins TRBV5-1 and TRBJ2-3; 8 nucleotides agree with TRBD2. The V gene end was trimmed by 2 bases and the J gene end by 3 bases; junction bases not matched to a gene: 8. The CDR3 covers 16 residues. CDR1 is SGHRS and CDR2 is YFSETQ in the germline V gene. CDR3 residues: CASSFWAGGVTDTQYF. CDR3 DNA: TGCGCCAGCAGCTTCTGGGCGGGAGGTGTGACAGATACGCAGTATTTT.

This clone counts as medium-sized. CDR3 sequence reads: CASSPRQGRAEAFF. The DNA for the CDR3 is TGTGCCAGCAGCCCCCGACAGGGCCGAGCTGAAGCTTTCTTT. The chain is built from TRBV11-3 and TRBJ1-1, with TRBD1 identical over 7 bases. Germline loops: CDR1 SGHNT, CDR2 YENEEA. The ends lost 5 bases at V and 6 bases at J; junction bases unmatched: 9. The CDR3 has 14 amino acids. The complete variable domain, with remaining parts taken from reference TRBV11-3 and TRBJ1-1, reads EAGVVQSPRYKIIEKKQPVAFWCNPISGHNTLYWYLQNLGQGPELLIRYENEEAVDDSQLPKDRFSAERLKGVDSTLKIQPAELGDSAVYLCASSPRQGRAEAFFGQGTRLTVV.

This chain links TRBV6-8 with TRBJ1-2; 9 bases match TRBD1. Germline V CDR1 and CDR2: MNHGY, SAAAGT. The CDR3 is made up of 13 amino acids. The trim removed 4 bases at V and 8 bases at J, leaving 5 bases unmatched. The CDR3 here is CASSSGQGMGYTF. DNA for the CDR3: TGTGCCAGCAGTTCAGGACAGGGGATGGGCTACACCTTC.

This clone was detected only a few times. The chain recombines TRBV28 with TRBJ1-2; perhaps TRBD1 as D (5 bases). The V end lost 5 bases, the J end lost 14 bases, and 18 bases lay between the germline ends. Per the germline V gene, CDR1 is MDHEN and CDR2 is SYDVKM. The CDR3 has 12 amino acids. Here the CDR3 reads CASSEQDLMRTF. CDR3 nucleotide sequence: TGTGCCAGCAGTGAACAGGACTTAATGAGAACCTTC.

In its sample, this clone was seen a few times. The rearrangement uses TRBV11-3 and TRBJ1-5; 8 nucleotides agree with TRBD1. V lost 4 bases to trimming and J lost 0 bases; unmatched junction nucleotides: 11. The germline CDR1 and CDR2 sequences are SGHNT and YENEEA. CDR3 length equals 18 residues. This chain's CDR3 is CASSSWLWTGSSNQPQHF. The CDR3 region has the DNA TGTGCCAGCAGCTCGTGGCTATGGACAGGGTCTAGCAATCAGCCCCAGCATTTT.

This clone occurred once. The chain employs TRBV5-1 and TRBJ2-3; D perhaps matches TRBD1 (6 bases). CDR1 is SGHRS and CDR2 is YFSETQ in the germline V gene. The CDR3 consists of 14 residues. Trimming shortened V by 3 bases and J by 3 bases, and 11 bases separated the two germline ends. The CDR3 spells CASSSDRPTDTQYF. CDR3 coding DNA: TGCGCCAGCAGCTCGGACAGACCAACAGATACGCAGTATTTT.

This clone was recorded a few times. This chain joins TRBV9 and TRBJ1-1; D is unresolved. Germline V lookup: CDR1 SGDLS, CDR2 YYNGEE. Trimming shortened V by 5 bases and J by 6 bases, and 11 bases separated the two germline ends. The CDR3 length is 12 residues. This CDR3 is CASSIGQAEAFF. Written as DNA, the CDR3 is TGTGCCAGCAGTATCGGGCAGGCTGAAGCTTTCTTT.

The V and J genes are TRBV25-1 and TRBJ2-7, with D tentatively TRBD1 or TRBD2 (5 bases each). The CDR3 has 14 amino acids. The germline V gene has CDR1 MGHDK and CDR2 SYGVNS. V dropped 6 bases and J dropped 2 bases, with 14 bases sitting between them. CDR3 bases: TGTGCCAGCAGCCCCTTGGGGACCGCCTACGAGCAGTACTTC. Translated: CASSPLGTAYEQYF.

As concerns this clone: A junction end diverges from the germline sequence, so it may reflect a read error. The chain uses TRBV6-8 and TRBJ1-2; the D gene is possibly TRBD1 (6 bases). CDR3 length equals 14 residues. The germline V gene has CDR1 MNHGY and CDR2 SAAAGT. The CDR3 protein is CAISRKGEIDGYTF. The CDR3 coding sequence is TGTGCCATCAGTAGAAAGGGGGAAATCGATGGCTACACCTTC.

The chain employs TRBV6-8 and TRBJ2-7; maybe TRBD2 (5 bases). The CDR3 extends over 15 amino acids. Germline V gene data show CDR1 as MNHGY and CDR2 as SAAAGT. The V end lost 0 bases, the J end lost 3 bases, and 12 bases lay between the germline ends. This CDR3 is CASSYSPGKDYEQYF. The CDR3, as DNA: TGTGCCAGCAGTTACTCCCCGGGGAAAGACTACGAGCAGTACTTC.

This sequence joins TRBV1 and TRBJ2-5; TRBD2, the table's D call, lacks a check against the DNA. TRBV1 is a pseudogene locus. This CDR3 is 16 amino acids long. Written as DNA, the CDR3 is TGCGCCAGCAGCCACCCTGCCCTTAGCGGATCAGTGACCCAGTACTTC. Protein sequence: CASSHPALSGSVTQYF.

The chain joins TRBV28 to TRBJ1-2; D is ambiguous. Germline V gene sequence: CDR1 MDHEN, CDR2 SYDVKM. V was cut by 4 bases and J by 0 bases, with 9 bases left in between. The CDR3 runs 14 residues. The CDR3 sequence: CASSYTEANYGYTF. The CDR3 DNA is TGTGCCAGCAGTTACACCGAGGCTAACTATGGCTACACCTTC.

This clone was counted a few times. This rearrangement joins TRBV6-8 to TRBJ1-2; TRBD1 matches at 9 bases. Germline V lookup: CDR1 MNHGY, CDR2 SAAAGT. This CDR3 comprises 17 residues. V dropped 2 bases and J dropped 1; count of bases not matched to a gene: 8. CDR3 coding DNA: TGTGCCAGCAGTTACGGCTCCGGGACAGGGAATAACTATGGCTACACCTTC. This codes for CASSYGSGTGNNYGYTF.

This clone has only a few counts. CDR3 sequence reads: CASSVIPAGGKNTEAFF. The CDR3 region has the DNA TGTGCCAGCAGCGTAATCCCAGCAGGGGGCAAGAACACTGAAGCTTTCTTT. The chain carries TRBV9 and TRBJ1-1; 8 nucleotides line up with TRBD1. Germline V lookup: CDR1 SGDLS, CDR2 YYNGEE. V shed 1 base and J 1 base; nucleotides not matched to a gene: 9. The CDR3 contains 17 residues. The entire variable domain, with the rest obtained from reference TRBV9 and TRBJ1-1, is as follows: DSGVTQTPKHLITATGQRVTLRCSPRSGDLSVYWYQQSLDQGLQFLIQYYNGEERAKGNILERFSAQQFPDLHSELNLSSLELGDSALYFCASSVIPAGGKNTEAFFGQGTRLTVV.

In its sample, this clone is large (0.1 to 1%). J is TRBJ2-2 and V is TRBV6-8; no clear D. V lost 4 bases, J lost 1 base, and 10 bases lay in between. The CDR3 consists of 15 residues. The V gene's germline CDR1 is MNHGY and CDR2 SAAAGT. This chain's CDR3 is CASSFSRLNTGELFF. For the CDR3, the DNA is TGTGCCAGCAGTTTCTCCAGGCTGAACACCGGGGAGCTGTTTTTT.

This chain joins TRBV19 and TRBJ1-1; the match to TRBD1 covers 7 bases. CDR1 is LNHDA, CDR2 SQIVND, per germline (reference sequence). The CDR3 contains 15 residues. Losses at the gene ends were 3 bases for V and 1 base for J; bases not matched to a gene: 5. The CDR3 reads CASSIRGYGNTEAFF. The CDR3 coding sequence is TGTGCCAGTAGTATCAGGGGGTATGGGAACACTGAAGCTTTCTTT. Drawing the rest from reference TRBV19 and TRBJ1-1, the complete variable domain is DGGITQSPKYLFRKEGQNVTLSCEQNLNHDAMYWYRQDPGQGLRLIYYSQIVNDFQKGDIAEGYSVSREKKESFPLTVTSAQKNPTAFYLCASSIRGYGNTEAFFGQGTRLTVV.

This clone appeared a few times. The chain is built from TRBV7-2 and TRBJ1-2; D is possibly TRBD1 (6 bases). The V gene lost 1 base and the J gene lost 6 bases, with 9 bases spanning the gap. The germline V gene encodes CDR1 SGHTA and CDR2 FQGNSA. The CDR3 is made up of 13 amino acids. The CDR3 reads CASSLGTGHGYTF. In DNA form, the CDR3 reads TGTGCCAGCAGCTTAGGTACAGGGCATGGCTACACCTTC.

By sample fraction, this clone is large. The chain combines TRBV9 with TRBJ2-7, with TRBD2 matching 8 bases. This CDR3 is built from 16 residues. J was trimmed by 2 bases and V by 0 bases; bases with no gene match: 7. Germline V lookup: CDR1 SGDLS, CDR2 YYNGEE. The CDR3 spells CASSVGGLVATYEQYF. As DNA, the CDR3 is TGTGCCAGCAGCGTAGGGGGACTAGTTGCCACCTACGAGCAGTACTTC.

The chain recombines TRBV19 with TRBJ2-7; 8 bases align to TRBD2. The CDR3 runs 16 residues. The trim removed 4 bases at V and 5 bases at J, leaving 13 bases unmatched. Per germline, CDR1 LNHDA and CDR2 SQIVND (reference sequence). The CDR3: CASSNLQAGDADEQYF. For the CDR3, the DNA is TGTGCCAGTAGTAATCTCCAAGCGGGAGATGCCGACGAGCAGTACTTC.

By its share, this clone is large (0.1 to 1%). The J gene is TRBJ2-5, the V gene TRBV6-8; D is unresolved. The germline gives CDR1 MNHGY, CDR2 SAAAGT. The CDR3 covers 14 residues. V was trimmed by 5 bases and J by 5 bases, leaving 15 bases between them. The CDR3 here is CASSVEPRGETQYF. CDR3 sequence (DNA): TGTGCCAGCAGTGTCGAACCTCGAGGTGAGACCCAGTACTTC.

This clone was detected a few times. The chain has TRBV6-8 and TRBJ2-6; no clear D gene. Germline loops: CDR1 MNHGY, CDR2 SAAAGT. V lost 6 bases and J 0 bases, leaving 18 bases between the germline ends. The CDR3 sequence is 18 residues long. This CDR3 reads CASSLQPSIFSGANVLTF. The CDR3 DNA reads TGTGCCAGCAGCCTACAGCCTTCAATATTCTCTGGGGCCAACGTCCTGACTTTC.

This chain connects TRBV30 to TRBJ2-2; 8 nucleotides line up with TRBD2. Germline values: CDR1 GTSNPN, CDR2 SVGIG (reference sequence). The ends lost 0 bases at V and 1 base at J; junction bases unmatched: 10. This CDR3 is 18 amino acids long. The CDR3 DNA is TGTGCCTGGAGTGTAAAAATAGGGCTAGCGGGGAACACCGGGGAGCTGTTTTTT. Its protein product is CAWSVKIGLAGNTGELFF.

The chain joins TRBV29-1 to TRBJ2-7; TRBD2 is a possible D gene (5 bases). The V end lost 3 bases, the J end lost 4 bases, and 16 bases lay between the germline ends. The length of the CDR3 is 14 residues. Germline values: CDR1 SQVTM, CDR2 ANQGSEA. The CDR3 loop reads CSVELDGIGYEQYF. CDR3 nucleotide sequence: TGCAGCGTTGAGCTTGACGGGATTGGATACGAGCAGTACTTC.

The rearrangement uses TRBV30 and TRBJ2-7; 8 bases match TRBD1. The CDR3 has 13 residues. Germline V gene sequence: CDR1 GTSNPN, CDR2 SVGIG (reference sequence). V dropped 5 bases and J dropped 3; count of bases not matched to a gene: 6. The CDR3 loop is CAWAGQVIYEQYF. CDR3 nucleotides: TGTGCCTGGGCGGGACAGGTAATCTACGAGCAGTACTTC.

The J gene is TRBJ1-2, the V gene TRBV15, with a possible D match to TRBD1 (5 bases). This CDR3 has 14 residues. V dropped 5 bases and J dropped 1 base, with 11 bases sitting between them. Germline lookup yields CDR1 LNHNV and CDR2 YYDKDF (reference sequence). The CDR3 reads CATSLAGDNYGYTF. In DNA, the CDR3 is TGTGCCACCAGCCTTGCGGGGGATAACTATGGCTACACCTTC.

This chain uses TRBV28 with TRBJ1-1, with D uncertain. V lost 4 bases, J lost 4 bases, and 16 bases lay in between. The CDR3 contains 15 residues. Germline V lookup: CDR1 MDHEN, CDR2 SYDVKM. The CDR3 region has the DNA TGTGCCAGCAGTTCGCCCAGCTCGAGGAGCACTGAAGCTTTCTTT. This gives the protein CASSSPSSRSTEAFF.

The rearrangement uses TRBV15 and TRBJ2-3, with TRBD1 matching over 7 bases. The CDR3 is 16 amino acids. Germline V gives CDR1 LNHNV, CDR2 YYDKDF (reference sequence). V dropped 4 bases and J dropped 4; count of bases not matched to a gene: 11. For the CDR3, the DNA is TGTGCCACCAGCACACCTAGACAGGGTGGGTCAGATACGCAGTATTTT. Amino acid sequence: CATSTPRQGGSDTQYF.